This entry features one T cell receptor (beta chain) sequence. The target antigen is unknown. This entry comes from a study of T-cell memory formation after mild COVID-19. After 5'RACE with constant-segment primers, TCR alpha and TCR beta cDNA libraries carrying sample barcodes and UMIs were obtained. TCRdb redid the calling of the 5' RACE reads with MiXCR, one entry per CDR3 protein. Of 250,000 to 350,000 distinct CDR3 sequences listed, approximately 15% were seen once; the top ten hold roughly a fifth. Study-wide findings and caveats: Clones that got smaller from day 15 to 85 had even CD4/CD8, while clones growing later tipped toward CD4+.

V shed 1 base and J shed 14 bases, with 14 bases lying between them. The germline CDR1 and CDR2 sequences are MNHNS and SASEGT. This CDR3 has 12 residues. The chain carries TRBV6-1 and TRBJ1-1; maybe TRBD1 (5 bases). This TCR came from a man aged 18 to 29 who had mild COVID-19 (a few samples of this study predate the infection). Cell type and time point are not known. The material sequenced was PBMCs or a T cell subset sorted from them (not recorded which). CDR3 in DNA: TGTGCCAGCAGTGAAGGGGGAGGGGCAGCCTTCTTT. Its translation: CASSEGGGAAFF.